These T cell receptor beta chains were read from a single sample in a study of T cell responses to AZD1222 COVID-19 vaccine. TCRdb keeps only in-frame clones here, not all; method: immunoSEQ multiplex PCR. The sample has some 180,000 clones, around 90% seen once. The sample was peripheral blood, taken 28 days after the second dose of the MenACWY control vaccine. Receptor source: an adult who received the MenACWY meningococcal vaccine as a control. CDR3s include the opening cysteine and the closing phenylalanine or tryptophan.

cdr3_aa: CASSFSVNQPQHF
v_call: TRBV7-9
j_call: TRBJ1-5

cdr3_aa: CASRTGSTEAFF
v_call: TRBV19
j_call: TRBJ1-1

cdr3_aa: CASSTGQGYGYTF
v_call: TRBV19
j_call: TRBJ1-2

cdr3_aa: CASSGTGTGSVTDTQYF
v_call: TRBV19
j_call: TRBJ2-3

cdr3_aa: CASSPDAGVAETQYF
v_call: TRBV7-3
j_call: TRBJ2-5

cdr3_aa: CATSDSHGVGWVNQPQHF
v_call: TRBV24-1
j_call: TRBJ1-5

cdr3_aa: CASSFDVRNSPLHF
v_call: TRBV5-1
j_call: TRBJ1-6

cdr3_aa: CSAGVGRNEQFF
v_call: TRBV29-1
j_call: TRBJ2-1

cdr3_aa: CAISTGTTQETQYF
v_call: TRBV10-3
j_call: TRBJ2-5

cdr3_aa: CASSKEPGGYNSPLHF
v_call: TRBV21-1
j_call: TRBJ1-6

cdr3_aa: CASSSTLGTEAFF
v_call: TRBV7-3
j_call: TRBJ1-1

cdr3_aa: CASSVGREGTEAFF
v_call: TRBV9
j_call: TRBJ1-1

cdr3_aa: CASSSTTERINEKLFF
v_call: TRBV2
j_call: TRBJ1-4

cdr3_aa: CASSSGTALVEQYF
v_call: TRBV11-2
j_call: TRBJ2-7

cdr3_aa: CASSHPTRQGSNTEAFF
v_call: TRBV4-1
j_call: TRBJ1-1

cdr3_aa: CASSLRTSGRPYEQYF
v_call: TRBV27
j_call: TRBJ2-7

cdr3_aa: CASSHGILPSGANVLTF
v_call: TRBV5-6
j_call: TRBJ2-6

cdr3_aa: CASSILGTRGNEQFF
v_call: TRBV19
j_call: TRBJ2-1

cdr3_aa: CASSEWGRGKTEAFF
v_call: TRBV25-1
j_call: TRBJ1-1

cdr3_aa: CASSPPGVAGAHEQYF
v_call: TRBV7-2
j_call: TRBJ2-7

cdr3_aa: CASSLRYNTDTQYF
v_call: TRBV7-6
j_call: TRBJ2-3

cdr3_aa: CASTKPQGAFYGYTF
v_call: TRBV19
j_call: TRBJ1-2